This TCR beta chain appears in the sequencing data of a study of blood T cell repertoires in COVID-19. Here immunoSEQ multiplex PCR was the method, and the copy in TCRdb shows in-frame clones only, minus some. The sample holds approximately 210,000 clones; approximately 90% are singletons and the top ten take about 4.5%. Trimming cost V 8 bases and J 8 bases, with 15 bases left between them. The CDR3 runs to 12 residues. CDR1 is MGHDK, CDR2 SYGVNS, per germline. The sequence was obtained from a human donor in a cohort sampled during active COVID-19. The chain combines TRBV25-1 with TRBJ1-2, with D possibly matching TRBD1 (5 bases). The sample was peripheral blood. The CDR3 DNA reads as TGTGCCAGCGGGCGGGGGGGAGGCGGCTACACCTTC. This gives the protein CASGRGGGGYTF.